This TCR beta chain originates from a study of glioma-infiltrating T cells after dendritic cell vaccination. This CDR3 region has 14 residues. With 1 base clipped from V and 2 bases from J, the junction kept 2 bases outside the gene matches. Germline assignment: CDR1 SGHRS and CDR2 YFSETQ. A word on this clone: The CDR3 does not close with the conserved phenylalanine or tryptophan, likely indicating a read error.

Time point given: after dendritic cell vaccination, including at tumor progression/relapse. Sequencing was performed with immunoSEQ multiplex PCR; in TCRdb, only in-frame clones are kept and a portion is missing. The sample holds 75,000 to 95,000 clones, about 81% seen once. V and J are TRBV5-1 and TRBJ1-2; 7 bases agree with TRBD1. This material consisted of blood, taken after dendritic cell vaccination. The TCR was taken from a human donor with glioblastoma. The CDR3 protein is CASSLIQGNYGYTL. The CDR3 DNA follows: TGCGCCAGCAGCTTGATACAGGGGAACTATGGCTACACCCTC.